This T cell receptor (beta chain) was documented in a study of blood T cell repertoires in COVID-19. Those enrolled, adults aged roughly 18 to 95 years, came from 24 US areas. Donors were grouped by their self-reported clinical history. Those designated as exposed participants met a COVID-19 case within 2 weeks before study entry. Germline values: CDR1 SGHVS, CDR2 FNYEAQ. The CDR3 runs 16 residues. The V end was cut by 5 bases, the J end by 1 base, with 14 bases between. The assay was immunoSEQ multiplex PCR, and TCRdb's table has in-frame clones only and misses some. The sample has some 360,000 clones; 85% to 90% are singletons.

The sequenced material came from PBMCs or T cells enriched from blood (not recorded which). The receptor comes from a woman in her twenties or thirties who had been exposed to COVID-19. The rearrangement joins TRBV7-6 to TRBJ2-2, with a tentative D call TRBD2 (5 bases). CDR3 DNA sequence: TGTGCCAGCAGCCCACGTTCAGCGGTGAACACCGGGGAGCTGTTTTTT. This translates into CASSPRSAVNTGELFF.